This T cell receptor (beta chain) derives from a study of blood T cell repertoires in COVID-19. Study at large: Sample material is recorded as cDNA or gDNA derived from T cells, B-cell-depleted T cells, or PBMCs.

In the study's own analysis: Estimates of nucleated cell counts were drawn from the amplification of reference gene primers. Only in-frame clones appear in the TCRdb table, and some are missing; sequencing was by immunoSEQ multiplex PCR. V and J calls and clone size are those listed in that table; D and trimming were worked out from the DNA. This table has 200,000 to 250,000 clones, over 75% appearing once. Cohort assignment relied on participant-reported clinical history. The ends lost 1 base at V and 2 bases at J; junction bases unmatched: 4. This CDR3 region has 15 residues. Germline lookup yields CDR1 SGHNT and CDR2 YYREEE (reference sequence).

This TCR was recovered from a woman aged 40 to 50 with acute COVID-19. This chain joins TRBV5-4 and TRBJ2-5; 8 bases fit TRBD1. The sequenced material came from PBMCs or T cells enriched from blood (not recorded which). In DNA form, the CDR3 reads TGTGCCAGCAGCTTGAAACAGGGGGGACAAGAGACCCAGTACTTC. Encoded protein: CASSLKQGGQETQYF.